This T cell receptor (beta chain) comes out of a study of T-cell reconstitution after alpha-beta-depleted transplantation in children. A TCRbeta library incorporating unique molecular identifiers was prepared. TCRdb itself ran the PCR reads through MiXCR, one entry per CDR3 protein. The repertoire has fewer than 550,000 distinct CDR3 sequences, about an eighth of them found once; the top ten carry less than 15%. The sample holds a few counts of this clonotype. Its antigen is undetermined. This CDR3 has 14 amino acids. Germline loops: CDR1 SGHRS, CDR2 YFSETQ. V was trimmed by 0 bases and J by 4 bases, leaving 8 bases between them. The study's findings and limits: There were some patients whose high TCRbeta diversity at day 60 came from surviving recipient T cells and thymic progenitors. One year post-transplant, T-cell counts and diversity were largely derived from T cells produced anew.

The V and J genes are TRBV5-1 and TRBJ2-4; D may be TRBD2 (6 bases). This clonotype was obtained from a female patient under 10 years old who had a stem cell transplant for aplastic anemia, so the T cells may come from the graft donor. Sequences were derived from PBMCs, mostly from graft donor cells, sampled 180 days after TCRalphabeta/CD19-depleted stem cell transplant. The CDR3 loop is CASSLAGLKNIQYF. The CDR3 DNA follows: TGCGCCAGCAGCTTGGCGGGACTTAAAAACATTCAGTACTTC.